The 16 T cell receptor beta chains below were found in one sample sequenced in a study of shared clonotypes between healthy human individuals. TCRdb's copy holds only in-frame clones and misses some; the assay was immunoSEQ multiplex PCR. In the table there are approximately 2.1 million clones, approximately 93% of which are singletons. The sequenced sample consisted of naive CD4+ T cells from PBMCs. Subset described: CD45RA+ positively selected. The receptors were sampled from a man aged 18 to 29 in good health. Some clones in this sample may be carry-over from other donors' samples.

Here the CDR3 reads CASSHPGTGELFF. The CDR3 bases are TGTGCCAGCAGCCACCCAGGGACCGGGGAGCTGTTTTTT. The chain uses TRBV4-2 and TRBJ2-2, with a possible D match to TRBD1 (5 bases). Trimming stripped 3 bases from V and 5 bases from J, with 7 bases between. This CDR3 region has 13 residues. Germline assignment: CDR1 LGHNA and CDR2 YNFKEQ.

This clone was counted a single time. The rearrangement joins TRBV6-5 to TRBJ1-5; maybe TRBD1 (6 bases). The CDR3 extends over 15 amino acids. From germline, CDR1 is MNHEY and CDR2 SVGAGI. V was trimmed by 6 bases and J by 4 bases, leaving 16 bases between them. In DNA form, the CDR3 reads TGTGCCAGCAGGAGAGACAGGAGAAATAATCAGCCCCAGCATTTT. It translates to CASRRDRRNNQPQHF.

V is TRBV11-3 and J is TRBJ2-5; 10 nucleotides align to TRBD1. V trimming: 5 bases; J trimming: 5 bases; junction bases outside the gene matches: 8. Germline V CDR1 and CDR2: SGHNT, YENEEA. The CDR3 loop spans 15 amino acids. The CDR3 nucleotides are TGTGCCAGCAGCGGTGGACAGGGGGAAAGGGAGACCCAGTACTTC. Protein product: CASSGGQGERETQYF.

This sequence joins TRBV7-2 and TRBJ2-4; tentatively, D is TRBD1 (6 bases). CDR1 and CDR2 from the germline V gene are SGHTA and FQGNSA. This CDR3 is 14 amino acids long. Trimming cost V 4 bases and J 6 bases, with 13 bases left between them. The CDR3 loop reads CASSSDRTGNIQYF. CDR3 DNA: TGTGCCAGCAGCTCGGACAGAACCGGAAACATTCAGTACTTC.

The chain has TRBV5-8 and TRBJ2-2; D gene unclear. In germline, CDR1 is SGHTS, CDR2 YDEGEE. The CDR3 contains 12 residues. The V end was cut by 5 bases, the J end by 5 bases, with 7 bases between. Here the CDR3 reads CASSFDTGELFF. As DNA, the CDR3 is TGTGCCAGCAGTTTTGATACCGGGGAGCTGTTTTTT.

The chain recombines TRBV2 with TRBJ2-1, with 7 bases fitting TRBD2. The V gene end was trimmed by 10 bases and the J gene end by 9 bases; junction bases not matched to a gene: 18. The CDR3 runs to 15 residues. CDR1 SNHLY and CDR2 FYNNEI come from the germline V gene. The CDR3 DNA sequence: TGTGCCACCAACCCCCAGCGGGGCTTTACAACTGAGCAGTTCTTC. Translated, it gives CATNPQRGFTTEQFF. The full variable domain, with the rest looked up from reference TRBV2 and TRBJ2-1, is EPEVTQTPSHQVTQMGQEVILRCVPISNHLYFYWYRQILGQKVEFLVSFYNNEISEKSEIFDDQFSVERPDGSNFTLKIRSTKLEDSAMYFCATNPQRGFTTEQFFGPGTRLTVL.

The chain combines TRBV20-1 with TRBJ2-1; D is unresolved. Germline-derived CDR1 and CDR2 are DFQATT and SNEGSKA (reference sequence). The V end lost 1 base, the J end lost 9 bases, and 7 bases lay between the germline ends. The CDR3 is made up of 11 amino acids. The CDR3, as DNA: TGCAGTGCTAGAGGGTACGGTGAGCAGTTCTTC. Protein: CSARGYGEQFF.

This chain links TRBV11-3 with TRBJ2-3, with 10 bases that match TRBD1. V trimming: 5 bases; J trimming: 1 base; junction bases outside the gene matches: 6. The CDR3 has 16 amino acids. CDR1 and CDR2 (germline): SGHNT, YENEEA. The CDR3 region is CASSQRQGAGTDTQYF. CDR3 DNA sequence: TGTGCCAGCAGCCAACGACAGGGGGCCGGCACAGATACGCAGTATTTT.

The CDR3 reads CASSRPRGGKETQYF. The DNA for the CDR3 is TGTGCCAGCAGCCGCCCCAGGGGGGGAAAAGAGACCCAGTACTTC. The rearrangement uses TRBV5-6 and TRBJ2-5, with D perhaps given as TRBD1 or TRBD2 (7 bases each). The ends were cut back, 4 bases at V and 3 bases at J, with 16 bases in the middle. This CDR3 is built from 15 residues. CDR1 is SGHDT and CDR2 is YYEEEE in the germline V gene.

This chain uses TRBV19 with TRBJ1-5, with D hard to call. Germline-derived CDR1 and CDR2 are LNHDA and SQIVND (reference sequence). V was shortened by 7 bases and J by 7 bases, with 17 bases between the two germline ends. CDR3 length: 14 residues. DNA of the CDR3: TGTGCCAGTAACTCAAAGCAACAGAGCCAGCCCCAGCATTTT. It yields the protein CASNSKQQSQPQHF.

On this clone itself: This CDR3 is also generated by other DNA sequences in the sample. The chain carries TRBV29-1 and TRBJ2-3; D is undetermined. CDR3 length: 12 amino acids. From germline, CDR1 is SQVTM and CDR2 ANQGSEA. V was pared by 3 bases and J by 0 bases, with 4 bases between. The CDR3 nucleotides are TGCAGCGTTGAGGACAGCACAGATACGCAGTATTTT. Its protein product is CSVEDSTDTQYF.

The CDR3 nucleotides read TGTGCCAGCAGCCGATCTATTGGACTTCCCAGCTCCTACGAGCAGTACTTC. Translated, it gives CASSRSIGLPSSYEQYF. The V and J genes are TRBV14 and TRBJ2-7; D perhaps matches TRBD2 (5 bases). Trimming stripped 4 bases from V and 0 bases from J, with 19 bases between. Germline V gene data show CDR1 as SGHDN and CDR2 as FVKESK. This CDR3 is built from 17 residues.

This chain joins TRBV15 and TRBJ1-5; D remains ambiguous. V was trimmed by 0 bases and J by 1 base, leaving 16 bases between them. CDR1 and CDR2 (germline): LNHNV, YYDKDF (reference sequence). The CDR3 extends over 18 amino acids. The CDR3 sequence is CATSRDGPLLGSNQPQHF. DNA for the CDR3: TGTGCCACCAGCAGAGATGGGCCCCTTCTGGGGAGCAATCAGCCCCAGCATTTT.

The V call is TRBV10-3, the J call TRBJ2-7; the match to TRBD1 covers 11 bases. CDR3 length: 14 amino acids. Per germline, CDR1 ENHRY and CDR2 SYGVKD. V lost 11 bases, J lost 2 bases, and 8 bases stayed unmatched. The CDR3 reads CASQGTGGPYEQYF. Written as DNA, the CDR3 is TGTGCCTCGCAAGGGACAGGGGGTCCCTACGAGCAGTACTTC.

This clone was detected once. This specimen includes other DNA sequences encoding the same CDR3. This rearrangement joins TRBV15 to TRBJ2-5; TRBD2 agrees at 9 bases. The CDR3 totals 14 residues. Germline trimming cut 5 bases from V and 5 bases from J; bases unmatched to any gene: 6. From germline, CDR1 is LNHNV and CDR2 YYDKDF (reference sequence). The CDR3 DNA follows: TGTGCCACCAGCCGGGCGGGAGGGAGGGAGACCCAGTACTTC. This translates into CATSRAGGRETQYF.

The gene calls are TRBV5-6 and TRBJ1-2; 7 positions agree with TRBD1. The CDR3 contains 14 residues. Germline lookup yields CDR1 SGHDT and CDR2 YYEEEE. With 3 bases clipped from V and 4 bases from J, the junction kept 6 bases outside the gene matches. This CDR3 reads CASSSTGAGYGYTF. The DNA of the CDR3 is TGTGCCAGCAGCTCCACAGGGGCTGGCTATGGCTACACCTTC.